This is a list of T cell receptor beta chains from one sample in a study of response to subunit inactivated influenza vaccine. TCRdb called the RT-PCR reads again in MiXCR, with one record for every CDR3 protein. This sample has some 640,000 distinct CDR3 sequences; around 14% occur once, and the top ten carry roughly 6.4%. The source was PBMCs from blood, collected about 14 days before vaccination. The receptors come from a man aged 50 to 60 who received an inactivated influenza vaccine. Each CDR3 is given with its conserved first and last residue. Each record gives: D gene, J gene, clone size, V gene, CDR3 DNA, CDR3 protein. A D gene is named only where the DNA matches it firmly. The size entry is marked missing in some rows and otherwise reads once, few, many or a size class.

TRBD1 TRBJ2-4 many TRBV7-6 TGTGCCAGCAGCTTAGCCCCCTCGGGACAGGGGGCACTAGCCAAAAACATTCAGTACTTC CASSLAPSGQGALAKNIQYF
TRBD1 TRBJ1-1 NA TRBV15 TGTGCCACCAGCACCGAACAGGGGTGGAACACTGAAGCTTTCTTT CATSTEQGWNTEAFF
NA TRBJ2-7 NA TRBV12-3/TRBV12-4 TGTGCCAGCAGTTTAGCAGGGGTTCTCAACTACGAGCAGTACTTC CASSLAGVLNYEQYF
NA TRBJ2-5 few TRBV7-2 TGTGCCAGCAGCTTACTCGGGCTGGAGACCCAGTACTTC CASSLLGLETQYF
TRBD1 TRBJ1-1 many TRBV5-1 TGCGCCAGCAGCTTGGTAGGGATACAGGACAGGTCGACTGAAGCTTTCTTT CASSLVGIQDRSTEAFF
NA TRBJ1-2 few TRBV25-1 TGTGCCAGCAGTGGCCAGGGGATTAACTATGGCTACACCTTC CASSGQGINYGYTF
NA TRBJ2-3 NA TRBV7-2 TGTGCCAGCAGACCAGTACTCACAGATACGCAGTATTTT CASRPVLTDTQYF
NA TRBJ1-1 many TRBV14 TGTGCCAGTTCGGGCCCCTCGAGGACTGAAGCTTTCTTT CASSGPSRTEAFF
TRBD1 TRBJ2-7 few TRBV7-2 TGTGCCAGCAGCCTATTAGCGTACAGGGGTACCTACGAGCAGTACTTC CASSLLAYRGTYEQYF
NA TRBJ2-1 few TRBV27 TGTGCCAGCAGGATCCTAGGCTCCGGGTACAATGAGCAGTTCTTC CASRILGSGYNEQFF
NA TRBJ2-7 NA TRBV15 TGTGCCACCAGCGGTTGGGGCGGCAGCTCCTACGAGCAGTACTTC CATSGWGGSSYEQYF
TRBD1 TRBJ1-6 NA TRBV6-5 TGTGCCAGCAGTTGTACAGGGGACGATAATTCACCCCTCCACTTT CASSCTGDDNSPLHF
TRBD2 TRBJ2-5 NA TRBV7-3 TGTGCCAGCAGCTTAACGGGACTAAGCCAAGAGACCCAGTACTTC CASSLTGLSQETQYF
TRBD1 TRBJ2-4 NA TRBV20-1 TGCAGTGCCAGGGGGGACAGGGAAAACATTCAGTACTTC CSARGDRENIQYF
NA TRBJ1-1 many TRBV20-1 TGCAGTGCTAGAGCCGGACAACTCGACACTGAAGCTTTCTTT CSARAGQLDTEAFF
NA TRBJ2-1 NA TRBV18 TGTGCCAGCTCACCCGATCGGATCTCCTACAATGAGCAGTTCTTC CASSPDRISYNEQFF
TRBD1 TRBJ2-7 NA TRBV10-3 TGTGCCATCAGTGAGTCTGGGACAGGGGGTCACGAGCAGTACTTC CAISESGTGGHEQYF
NA TRBJ2-3 NA TRBV24-1 TGTGCCACCAGTGCCGGGGGCCGCCCCACAGATACGCAGTATTTT CATSAGGRPTDTQYF
NA TRBJ2-1 NA TRBV24-1 TGTGCCACCAGTGATTTGGAAACGGGCGGCAATGAGCAGTTCTTC CATSDLETGGNEQFF
NA TRBJ2-7 few TRBV5-1 TGCGCCAGCAGCCCCCCGGACATCCCTCATCCCTACGAGCAGTACTTC CASSPPDIPHPYEQYF
NA TRBJ2-1 NA TRBV27 TGTGCCAGCAGTTTAGCCCAGCCAAACAATGAGCAGTTCTTC CASSLAQPNNEQFF
NA TRBJ2-3 few TRBV27 TGTGCCAGCAGTTTCGTTGCCGGAGACAGCACAGATACGCAGTATTTT CASSFVAGDSTDTQYF
NA TRBJ1-6 NA TRBV6-5 TGTGCCAGCAGTTACAGCGGTTTTCTAAGGGATTCACCCCTCCACTTT CASSYSGFLRDSPLHF
NA TRBJ2-1 few TRBV20-1 TGCAGTGCTACAGGGGGGGCGCCCTCCTACAATGAGCAGTTCTTC CSATGGAPSYNEQFF
NA TRBJ2-2 NA TRBV4-3 TGCGCCAGCAGCCGGGAAGGGGGGTTAACGACCGGGGAGCTGTTTTTT CASSREGGLTTGELFF
TRBD2 TRBJ2-5 few TRBV9 TGTGCCAGCAGCCCCCTGATCAAATCTAGCGGGGTCCAAGAGACCCAGTACTTC CASSPLIKSSGVQETQYF
NA TRBJ1-2 NA TRBV4-2 TGTGCCAGCAGCCAAGACTCCAGATCTGACTATGGCTACACCTTC CASSQDSRSDYGYTF
NA TRBJ2-1 many TRBV20-1 TGCAGTGCTAGGATTGACAATGAGCAGTTCTTC CSARIDNEQFF
NA TRBJ2-3 NA TRBV29-1 TGCAGCGTTGAAGATGGGCGGTCAAACACAGATACGCAGTATTTT CSVEDGRSNTDTQYF
TRBD2 TRBJ2-7 few TRBV20-1 TGCAGTGCGCCCGGACTAGCGGGCGTCGTTTCCGAGCAGTACTTC CSAPGLAGVVSEQYF
TRBD2 TRBJ2-5 few TRBV30 TGTGCCTGGATGATAGCGGGCAGTCAGACCCAGTACTTC CAWMIAGSQTQYF
TRBD1 TRBJ2-7 once TRBV20-1 TGCAGTGCTAGAGTTTGGGGACAGGGAACCGAGCAGTACTTC CSARVWGQGTEQYF
NA TRBJ2-5 NA TRBV19 TGTGCCAGTCGGAGGGTTGGCCAAGAGACCCAGTACTTC CASRRVGQETQYF
TRBD1 TRBJ1-1 few TRBV27 TGTGCCAGCAGGTGGACAGGGTTGAACACTGAAGCTTTCTTT CASRWTGLNTEAFF
NA TRBJ2-7 NA TRBV9 TGTGCCAGCAGCGTAGGCGGGTCCGCCTACGAGCAGTACTTC CASSVGGSAYEQYF
NA TRBJ2-7 NA TRBV18 TGTGCCAGCTCACCACCGGGGCTGACCTACGAGCAGTACTTC CASSPPGLTYEQYF
TRBD2 TRBJ2-1 many TRBV27 TGTGCCAGCAGTTTATCCGGGGGGGGCAATGAGCAGTTCTTC CASSLSGGGNEQFF
NA TRBJ2-3 few TRBV20-1 TGCAGTGCTAGAGGACTTTCAACAGATACGCAGTATTTT CSARGLSTDTQYF
NA TRBJ2-2 NA TRBV7-9 TGTGCCAGCAGCGACCGGGACAAAACTGTCAGGACCGGGGAGCTGTTTTTT CASSDRDKTVRTGELFF
TRBD2 TRBJ2-2 NA TRBV6-1 TGTGCCAGCAACCCTCGGGGGGGCCCTGGCACCGGGGAGCTGTTTTTT CASNPRGGPGTGELFF
NA TRBJ2-1 NA TRBV11-2 TGTGCCAGCAGCTTAGATGGGGTCTCCTACAATGAGCAGTTCTTC CASSLDGVSYNEQFF
NA TRBJ2-7 many TRBV12-3/TRBV12-4 TGTGCCAGCAGTTTAGCGTGGTCCTACGAGCAGTACTTC CASSLAWSYEQYF